One and the same sample provided the 32 T cell receptor beta chains below, sequenced in a study of T cell responses to AZD1222 COVID-19 vaccine (TCRdb year 2021). Receptors were amplified or captured by the immunoSEQ multiplex PCR assay. TCRdb provides this immuneACCESS table in a form limited to in-frame rearrangements. Some clones are lacking; in checked studies, under half of them reflect an unresolved V gene, and why the rest are absent is not known. The sample contains roughly 140,000 clones, approximately 89% of them found a single time. In total, the top ten clones hold roughly 4.6% of the sample. Per the publication, the time point label means: baseline before first vaccination. The sequencing used peripheral blood, collected on day 0 of AZD1222 vaccination. Receptor source: an adult in good health.

The chain is built from TRBV7-2 and TRBJ2-2; D assignment may be TRBD1 or TRBD2 (5 bases each). The CDR3 sequence is 15 residues long. Trimming stripped 5 bases from V and 6 bases from J, with 16 bases between. Germline CDR1 SGHTA, CDR2 FQGNSA. CDR3 bases: TGTGCCAGCAGCCCCCGGGACGACTACGCCGGGGAGCTGTTTTTT. As protein: CASSPRDDYAGELFF.

This clone was recorded only once. V gene TRBV6-5 combines with J gene TRBJ1-3; D remains ambiguous. Germline loops: CDR1 MNHEY, CDR2 SVGAGI. Trimming left V 4 bases short and J 2 bases short, with 15 bases between. The CDR3 covers 16 residues. The CDR3 nucleotides are TGTGCCAGCAGTTTTAATGGGGAATTAACTGGAAACACCATATATTTT. It is translated as CASSFNGELTGNTIYF.

This chain uses TRBV3-1 (or the pseudogene TRBV3-2) with TRBJ2-1; D remains ambiguous. The CDR3 contains 12 residues. V was trimmed by 0 bases and J by 15 bases, leaving 12 bases between them. CDR1 and CDR2 from the germline V gene are LGHDT and YNNKEL (reference sequence). CDR3 sequence reads: CASSQEGLEAFF. The CDR3 DNA follows: TGTGCCAGCAGCCAAGAAGGGCTAGAGGCGTTCTTC.

V is TRBV4-2 and J is TRBJ1-4; D gene unclear. The V end was cut by 1 base, the J end by 7 bases, with 13 bases between. The CDR3 is 15 residues long. Per germline, CDR1 LGHNA and CDR2 YNFKEQ. The CDR3 DNA is TGTGCCAGCAGCCAAGCTTCGGCAGAATTTGAAAAACTGTTTTTT. This encodes CASSQASAEFEKLFF.

This clone was counted a few times. The CDR3 sequence: CASSLGSTALLLANYGYTF. The CDR3 nucleotides are TGCGCCAGCAGCTTGGGGTCGACGGCCCTATTACTAGCTAACTATGGCTACACCTTC. V gene TRBV5-1 combines with J gene TRBJ1-2; no firm D call. Trimming stripped 0 bases from V and 0 bases from J, with 21 bases between. The germline CDR1 and CDR2 sequences are SGHRS and YFSETQ. The CDR3 spans 19 residues.

This clone has just one count. The rearrangement joins TRBV12-3 or TRBV12-4 to TRBJ2-7; D unclear. The CDR3 length is 11 residues. Deletions cut 5 bases from V and 4 bases from J, with 6 bases between. CDR3: CASSTKYEQYF. The CDR3 DNA reads as TGTGCCAGCAGTACGAAATACGAGCAGTACTTC.

This chain links TRBV5-1 with TRBJ2-1; 9 bases align to TRBD2. V lost 3 bases to trimming and J lost 1 base; unmatched junction nucleotides: 11. Germline V CDR1 and CDR2: SGHRS, YFSETQ. This CDR3 spans 18 amino acids. In nucleotides, the CDR3 is TGCGCCAGCAGCTCTCCCTTAACTAGCGGGTCTTCCTACAATGAGCAGTTCTTC. Its protein is CASSSPLTSGSSYNEQFF.

V and J are TRBV7-9 and TRBJ1-2; D remains ambiguous. The length of the CDR3 is 14 residues. V was clipped by 8 bases and J by 4 bases, with 17 bases between them. Per the germline V gene, CDR1 is SEHNR and CDR2 is FQNEAQ (reference sequence). The CDR3 protein is CASHSLQLVYGYTF. The CDR3 DNA reads as TGTGCCAGCCACAGTCTCCAACTCGTCTATGGCTACACCTTC.

This chain connects TRBV20-1 to TRBJ2-7; 10 bases are a match to TRBD2. Losses at the gene ends were 3 bases for V and 2 bases for J; bases not matched to a gene: 4. There are 14 residues in the CDR3. Germline V lookup: CDR1 DFQATT, CDR2 SNEGSKA (reference sequence). CDR3 region: CSASAGLAAYEQYF. CDR3 in DNA: TGCAGTGCTAGTGCTGGACTAGCGGCCTACGAGCAGTACTTC.

The chain joins TRBV6-5 to TRBJ2-7, with TRBD1 as a possible D gene (5 bases). The germline V gene has CDR1 MNHEY and CDR2 SVGAGI. Trimming stripped 0 bases from V and 4 bases from J, with 13 bases between. This CDR3 has 15 amino acids. In DNA, the CDR3 is TGTGCCAGCAGTTACTCACTGGCAGGGATTTACGAGCAGTACTTC. Translated, it gives CASSYSLAGIYEQYF.

This clone turned up a few times. This chain uses TRBV5-1 with TRBJ2-3, with 7 nucleotides matching TRBD1. Germline trimming cut 0 bases from V and 0 bases from J; bases unmatched to any gene: 7. CDR1 and CDR2 (germline): SGHRS, YFSETQ. This CDR3 spans 17 amino acids. DNA of the CDR3: TGCGCCAGCAGCTTGGTATCCGGGACAGATAGCACAGATACGCAGTATTTT. It translates to CASSLVSGTDSTDTQYF.

The chain uses TRBV28 and TRBJ2-3, with 16 bases lining up with TRBD2. V lost 5 bases, J lost 4 bases, and 9 bases stayed unmatched. This CDR3 is built from 18 residues. In germline, CDR1 is MDHEN, CDR2 SYDVKM. The CDR3 DNA reads TGTGCCAGCAGTCTCTCGGGACTAGCGGGAGGGGGCGCAGATACGCAGTATTTT. Translating it yields CASSLSGLAGGGADTQYF.

The rearrangement uses TRBV28 and TRBJ1-3, with D perhaps TRBD1 (6 bases). With 5 bases removed from V and 4 bases from J, the gap between germline ends came to 21 bases. The CDR3 contains 17 residues. The V gene's germline CDR1 is MDHEN and CDR2 SYDVKM. The CDR3 DNA sequence: TGTGCCAGCAGTCCTTATATCAGGGGTCTTCCAGGAAACACCATATATTTT. Translating it yields CASSPYIRGLPGNTIYF.

The chain recombines TRBV4-2 with TRBJ2-1, with 10 positions matching TRBD2. V was pared by 0 bases and J by 5 bases, with 4 bases of the junction left unmatched. Per germline, CDR1 LGHNA and CDR2 YNFKEQ. The CDR3 contains 16 residues. The CDR3 is CASSQDRTSGHNEQFF. The DNA of the CDR3 is TGTGCCAGCAGCCAAGATCGGACTAGCGGCCACAATGAGCAGTTCTTC.

V and J are TRBV6-1 and TRBJ1-5, with a tentative D call TRBD1 (5 bases). This CDR3 has 14 residues. The germline V gene has CDR1 MNHNS and CDR2 SASEGT. The V gene lost 2 bases and the J gene lost 4 bases, with 9 bases spanning the gap. CDR3 nucleotide sequence: TGTGCCAGCAGTGAATCAGGGAAAAATCAGCCCCAGCATTTT. It encodes CASSESGKNQPQHF.

The chain links TRBV27 to TRBJ2-7, with D perhaps TRBD1 or TRBD2 (5 bases each). There are 13 residues in the CDR3. Germline CDR1 MNHEY, CDR2 SMNVEV (reference sequence). Trimming removed 8 bases at V and 4 bases at J, with 15 bases between. In DNA, the CDR3 is TGTGCCAGCGGACCGGACGGGGCTTACGAGCAGTACTTC. This encodes CASGPDGAYEQYF.

The CDR3 coding sequence is TGCGCCAGCACCAAGACAGGTTCGTTTTGTGGCTACACCTTC. It is translated as CASTKTGSFCGYTF. The rearrangement joins TRBV10-1 to TRBJ1-2, with a possible D match to TRBD1 (6 bases). Germline CDR1 is WNHNN and CDR2 is SYGVQD (reference sequence). The CDR3 has 14 residues. The ends were cut back, 7 bases at V and 7 bases at J, with 19 bases in the middle.

A note on this clone: A junction boundary mismatches the germline segment, possibly from a read error. This chain connects TRBV7-7 to TRBJ2-3; 9 nucleotides line up with TRBD2. The germline V gene encodes CDR1 SSHAT and CDR2 FNYEAQ (reference sequence). The CDR3 sequence is 15 residues long. The DNA for the CDR3 is TGTGCTAGCAGCCCCCGTAGCGGGAGCGCAGATACGCAGTATTTT. Translating it yields CASSPRSGSADTQYF.

This clone was counted only a few times. The gene calls are TRBV14 and TRBJ2-3, with 9 positions matching TRBD2. V dropped 1 base and J dropped 0; count of bases not matched to a gene: 2. This CDR3 has 16 amino acids. The germline gives CDR1 SGHDN, CDR2 FVKESK. CDR3 region: CASSQGGRASTDTQYF. In DNA form, the CDR3 reads TGTGCCAGCAGCCAAGGCGGGAGGGCCAGCACAGATACGCAGTATTTT.

The sample holds one count of this clone. The rearrangement joins TRBV4-2 to TRBJ2-1; 14 bases map to TRBD2. Germline loops: CDR1 LGHNA, CDR2 YNFKEQ. The J segment lost 0 bases and the V segment lost 4 bases, leaving 8 bases of the junction unmatched. The CDR3 runs 19 residues. This chain's CDR3 is CASSPEGTSGSYSYNEQFF. DNA for the CDR3: TGTGCCAGCAGCCCGGAAGGGACTAGCGGGAGTTACTCCTACAATGAGCAGTTCTTC.

V usage is TRBV27 and J usage is TRBJ1-5, with D possibly TRBD1 on 5 matching bases. Germline values: CDR1 MNHEY, CDR2 SMNVEV (reference sequence). The CDR3 has 13 residues. Trimming removed 1 base from V and 7 bases from J, with 8 bases in between. As DNA, the CDR3 is TGTGCCAGCAGTTTATGGGGGGAGCAGCCCCAGCATTTT. This gives the protein CASSLWGEQPQHF.

The chain is built from TRBV15 and TRBJ1-1; D is uncertain. The V gene lost 2 bases and the J gene lost 4 bases, with 11 bases spanning the gap. The CDR3 has 14 amino acids. The germline gives CDR1 LNHNV, CDR2 YYDKDF (reference sequence). In DNA form, the CDR3 reads TGTGCCACCAGCAGACGCTTATCGGGCACTGAAGCTTTCTTT. This codes for CATSRRLSGTEAFF.

J is TRBJ2-3 and V is TRBV18, with D perhaps matching TRBD2 (6 bases). CDR1 and CDR2 (germline): KGHSH, LQKENI. Trimming pared 4 bases from V and 5 bases from J, leaving 10 bases between. The CDR3 is 13 residues long. Written as DNA, the CDR3 is TGTGCCAGCTCACGGGACTTTGGAGATACGCAGTATTTT. Encoded protein: CASSRDFGDTQYF.

J is TRBJ2-5 and V is TRBV2, with 9 bases that match TRBD2. CDR1 and CDR2 from the germline V gene are SNHLY and FYNNEI. The V and J ends lost 7 bases and 2 bases, in that order; junction bases with no gene match: 2. The CDR3 totals 13 residues. The CDR3 protein is CASNLAGQETQYF. DNA for the CDR3: TGTGCCAGCAACCTAGCGGGGCAAGAGACCCAGTACTTC.

This rearrangement joins TRBV4-1 to TRBJ1-3, with 8 positions matching TRBD1. The germline CDR1 and CDR2 sequences are MGHRA and YSYEKL. The CDR3 has 17 residues. V was pared by 1 base and J by 10 bases, with 15 bases of the junction left unmatched. The CDR3 loop reads CASSQVVTGGSFGTIYF. CDR3 DNA sequence: TGCGCCAGCAGCCAAGTGGTAACAGGGGGGTCGTTTGGGACCATATATTTT.

The V call is TRBV15, the J call TRBJ2-7; 9 positions agree with TRBD2. CDR3 length: 16 residues. The germline gives CDR1 LNHNV, CDR2 YYDKDF (reference sequence). J was trimmed by 5 bases and V by 0 bases; bases with no gene match: 8. CDR3 region: CATSRDSGSRSHEQYF. CDR3 in DNA: TGTGCCACCAGCAGAGATAGCGGGAGTCGGTCCCACGAGCAGTACTTC.

J is TRBJ2-7 and V is TRBV5-1; D is possibly TRBD2 (6 bases). V lost 4 bases, J lost 5 bases, and 10 bases lay in between. The CDR3 is 12 amino acids. Germline CDR1 reads SGHRS; CDR2 reads YFSETQ. The CDR3 DNA follows: TGCGCCAGCAGCCCTTGGGGGGACGAGCAGTACTTC. It encodes CASSPWGDEQYF.

This CDR3 is CASSQDPPQGFGSPLHF. The CDR3 region has the DNA TGCGCCAGCAGCCAAGATCCACCTCAGGGTTTTGGATCACCCCTCCACTTT. The chain joins TRBV4-1 to TRBJ1-6; TRBD1 might be the D (5 bases). Germline lookup yields CDR1 MGHRA and CDR2 YSYEKL. V dropped 0 bases and J dropped 10 bases, with 19 bases sitting between them. The CDR3 is 17 residues long.

The rearrangement links TRBV23-1 to TRBJ1-2; TRBD1 is a possible D gene (5 bases). TRBV23-1 is an ORF for which the function is uncertain. With 10 bases removed from V and 8 bases from J, the gap between germline ends came to 11 bases. CDR3 size: 10 residues. The CDR3 region has the DNA TGCGCCACCTACGGGGGGGGCTACACCTTC. Translated: CATYGGGYTF.

The chain has TRBV9 and TRBJ2-6; maybe TRBD2 (6 bases). The CDR3 is made up of 16 amino acids. Deletions cut 2 bases from V and 2 bases from J, with 11 bases between. Germline V gene lookup returns CDR1 SGDLS and CDR2 YYNGEE. The DNA of the CDR3 is TGTGCCAGCAGCGTTGTCCCGGGAGCTGGGGCCAACGTCCTGACTTTC. Its translation is CASSVVPGAGANVLTF.

The J gene is TRBJ1-3, the V gene TRBV15; unclear D gene. Germline values: CDR1 LNHNV, CDR2 YYDKDF (reference sequence). Trimming left V 0 bases short and J 0 bases short, with 9 bases between. CDR3 size: 16 residues. The CDR3 reads CATSRDHADSGNTIYF. The CDR3 DNA reads TGTGCCACCAGCAGAGATCACGCAGACTCTGGAAACACCATATATTTT.

CDR3 bases: TGTGCCAGCAGCTTAGGAAGAGGGGACACCATATATTTT. Translating gives CASSLGRGDTIYF. The chain couples TRBV13 to TRBJ1-3; TRBD1 might be the D (5 bases). This CDR3 contains 13 residues. The germline V gene encodes CDR1 PRHDT and CDR2 FYEKMQ (reference sequence). V dropped 0 bases and J dropped 8 bases, with 8 bases sitting between them.